This note documents a single TCR beta chain sequence. Other DNA sequences within the sample encode an identical CDR3. Sequencing used immunoSEQ multiplex PCR; TCRdb keeps in-frame clones, though not all of them. This repertoire shows about 46,000 clones, around 88% found once; its top ten account for approximately 6%. This entry is derived from a study of blood T cell repertoires in COVID-19. V was clipped by 3 bases and J by 2 bases, with 7 bases between them. Germline-derived CDR1 and CDR2 are LGHDT and YNNKEL (reference sequence). This CDR3 comprises 14 residues. V is TRBV3-1 (or the pseudogene TRBV3-2) and J is TRBJ2-2; TRBD1 is a possible D gene (6 bases). The receptor was isolated from a woman over 75 with acute or convalescent COVID-19. The source material was peripheral blood. This CDR3 reads CASSQGQNTGELFF. In DNA, the CDR3 is TGTGCCAGCAGCCAGGGACAAAACACCGGGGAGCTGTTTTTT.